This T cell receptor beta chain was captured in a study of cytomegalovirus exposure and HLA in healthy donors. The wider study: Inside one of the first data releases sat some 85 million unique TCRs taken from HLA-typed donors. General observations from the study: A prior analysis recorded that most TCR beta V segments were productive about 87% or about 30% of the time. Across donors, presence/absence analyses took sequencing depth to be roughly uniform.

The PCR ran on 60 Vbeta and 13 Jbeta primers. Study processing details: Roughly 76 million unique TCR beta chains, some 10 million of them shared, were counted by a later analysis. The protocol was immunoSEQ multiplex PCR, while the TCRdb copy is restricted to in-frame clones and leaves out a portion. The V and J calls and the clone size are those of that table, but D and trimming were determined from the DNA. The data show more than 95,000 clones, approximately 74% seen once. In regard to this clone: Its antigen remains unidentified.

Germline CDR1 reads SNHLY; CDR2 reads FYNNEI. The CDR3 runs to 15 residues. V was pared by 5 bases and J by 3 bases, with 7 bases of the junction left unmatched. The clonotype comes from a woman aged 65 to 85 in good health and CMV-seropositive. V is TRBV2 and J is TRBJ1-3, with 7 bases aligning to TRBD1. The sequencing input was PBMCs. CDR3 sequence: CASSTQGSFGNTIYF. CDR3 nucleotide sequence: TGTGCCAGCAGTACACAGGGGAGTTTTGGAAACACCATATATTTT.